The 3 T cell receptor beta chains below all came from one sample that was sequenced in a study of blood T cell repertoires in COVID-19. Generated by immunoSEQ multiplex PCR, the TCRdb table keeps only in-frame clones and is missing some. The profile shows about 210,000 clones, roughly four fifths of them singletons. The specimen was PBMCs or T cells enriched from blood (not recorded which). These receptors were collected from a man between 35 and 55 years old who had recovered from COVID-19.

In nucleotides, the CDR3 is TGTGCCAGCAGTGAGCCAGGGGGCAACAATGAGCAGTTCTTC. The encoded protein is CASSEPGGNNEQFF. This sequence joins TRBV25-1 and TRBJ2-1, with 8 bases lining up with TRBD1. J was trimmed by 5 bases and V by 3 bases; bases with no gene match: 3. Germline V lookup: CDR1 MGHDK, CDR2 SYGVNS. The CDR3 spans 14 residues.

This rearrangement joins TRBV7-9 to TRBJ1-2; perhaps TRBD1 as D (5 bases). This CDR3 contains 15 residues. V lost 3 bases and J 2 bases, leaving 13 bases between the germline ends. In germline, CDR1 is SEHNR, CDR2 FQNEAQ (reference sequence). Written as DNA, the CDR3 is TGTGCCAGCAGCTTCTTCGGGCAGGGAAACTATGGCTACACCTTC. It is translated as CASSFFGQGNYGYTF.

V gene TRBV5-4 combines with J gene TRBJ2-7, with 8 bases lining up with TRBD2. Germline trimming cut 2 bases from V and 2 bases from J; bases unmatched to any gene: 3. This CDR3 has 14 amino acids. CDR1 is SGHNT and CDR2 is YYREEE in the germline V gene (reference sequence). CDR3 DNA sequence: TGTGCCAGCAGCTTACAGGGACTAGCCTACGAGCAGTACTTC. Amino acids: CASSLQGLAYEQYF.